This TCR beta chain is drawn from a study of OX40 agonist ivuxolimab in advanced cancers. Germline V gene lookup returns CDR1 SGHDT and CDR2 YYEEEE. CDR3 length: 14 residues. Trimming took off 0 bases at V and 2 bases at J, with 8 bases between the two ends. Method: immunoSEQ multiplex PCR; TCRdb's copy keeps in-frame clones and lacks some. The data contain over 65,000 clones, less than 85% of them singletons. The sequence was collected from an adult with an advanced solid tumor such as melanoma, head and neck, liver or kidney cancer. The V and J genes are TRBV5-6 and TRBJ2-5; no reliable D call. The material was CD4+ or CD8+ T cells sorted from blood, obtained in a trial of the OX40 agonist ivuxolimab. CDR3 nucleotide sequence: TGTGCCAGCAGCTTGGACGTCTCGCAAGAGACCCAGTACTTC. Protein: CASSLDVSQETQYF.